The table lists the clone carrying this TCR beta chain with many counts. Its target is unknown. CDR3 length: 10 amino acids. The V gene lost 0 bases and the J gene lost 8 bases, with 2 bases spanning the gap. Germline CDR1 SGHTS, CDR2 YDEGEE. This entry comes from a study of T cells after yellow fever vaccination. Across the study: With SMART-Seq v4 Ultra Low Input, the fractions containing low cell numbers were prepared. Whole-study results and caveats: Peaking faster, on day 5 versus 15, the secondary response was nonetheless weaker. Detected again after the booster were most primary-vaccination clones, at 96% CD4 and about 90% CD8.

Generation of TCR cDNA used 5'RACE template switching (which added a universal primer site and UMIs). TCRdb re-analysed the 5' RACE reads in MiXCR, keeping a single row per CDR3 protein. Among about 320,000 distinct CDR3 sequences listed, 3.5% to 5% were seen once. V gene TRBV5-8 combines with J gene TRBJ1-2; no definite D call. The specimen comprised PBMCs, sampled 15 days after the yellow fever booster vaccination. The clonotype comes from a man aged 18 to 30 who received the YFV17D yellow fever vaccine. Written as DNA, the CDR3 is TGTGCCAGCAGCTTGGAGGGCTACACCTTC. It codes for CASSLEGYTF.